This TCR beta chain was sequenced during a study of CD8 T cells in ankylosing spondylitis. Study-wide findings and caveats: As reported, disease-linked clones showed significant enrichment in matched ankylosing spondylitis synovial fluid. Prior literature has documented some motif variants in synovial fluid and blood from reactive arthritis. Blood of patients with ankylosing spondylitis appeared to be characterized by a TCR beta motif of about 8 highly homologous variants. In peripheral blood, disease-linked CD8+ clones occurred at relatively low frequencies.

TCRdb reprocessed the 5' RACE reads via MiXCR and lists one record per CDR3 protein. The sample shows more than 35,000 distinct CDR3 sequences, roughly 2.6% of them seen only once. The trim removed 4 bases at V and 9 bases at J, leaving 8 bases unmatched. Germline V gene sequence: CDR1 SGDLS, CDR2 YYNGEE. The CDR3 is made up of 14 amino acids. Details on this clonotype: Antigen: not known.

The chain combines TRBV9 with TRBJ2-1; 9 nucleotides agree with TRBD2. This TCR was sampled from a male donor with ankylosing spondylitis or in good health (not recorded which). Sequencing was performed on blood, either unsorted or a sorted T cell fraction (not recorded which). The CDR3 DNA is TGTGCCAGCAGCCCCGGGACTAGCACGGGTGAGCAGTTCTTC. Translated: CASSPGTSTGEQFF.